This record concerns one TCR beta chain sequence. V lost 0 bases to trimming and J lost 3 bases, with 9 bases between them. CDR3 length: 14 residues. CDR1 is SGHRS and CDR2 is YFSETQ in the germline V gene. Original processing methods: Reference gene primer amplification yielded estimated nucleated cell counts. The data were produced by immunoSEQ multiplex PCR, yet TCRdb's version contains in-frame clones alone and is incomplete. For V, J and clone size, that table is used; D and trimming come from the DNA. The table has nearly 250,000 clones, around 90% seen once. Allocation to cohorts depended on clinical history reported by the participants. It was within 2 weeks before study entry that exposed participants met a COVID-19 case. This entry comes from a study of blood T cell repertoires in COVID-19.

The chain links TRBV5-1 to TRBJ1-1; D unclear. The sample taken for sequencing was PBMCs or T cells enriched from blood (not recorded which). The origin of this receptor is a man in his fifties who had been exposed to COVID-19. The CDR3 here is CASSLGQSDTEAFF. CDR3 bases: TGCGCCAGCAGCTTGGGTCAGTCAGACACTGAAGCTTTCTTT.